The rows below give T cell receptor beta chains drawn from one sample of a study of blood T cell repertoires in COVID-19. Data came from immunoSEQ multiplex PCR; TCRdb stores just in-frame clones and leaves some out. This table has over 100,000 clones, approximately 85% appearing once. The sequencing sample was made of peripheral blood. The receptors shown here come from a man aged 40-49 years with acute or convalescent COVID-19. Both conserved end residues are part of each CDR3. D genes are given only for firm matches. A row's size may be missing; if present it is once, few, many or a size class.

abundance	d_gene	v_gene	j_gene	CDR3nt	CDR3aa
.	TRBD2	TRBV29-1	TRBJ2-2	TGCAGCGTTCGACCCGGGGGGGCGAGGGGGGAGCTGTTTTTT	CSVRPGGARGELFF
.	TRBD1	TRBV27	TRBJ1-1	TGTGCCAGCAGTTTACTGGGCCGACAGGGGTCGAACACTGAAGCTTTCTTT	CASSLLGRQGSNTEAFF
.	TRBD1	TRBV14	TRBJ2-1	TGTGCCAGCAGTCAGAGTCAGGGGGCAAAGCAGTTCTTC	CASSQSQGAKQFF
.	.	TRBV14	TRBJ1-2	TGTGCCAGCAGCCAAGCCCTTTATGGCTACACCTTC	CASSQALYGYTF
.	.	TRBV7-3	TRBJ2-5	TGTGCCAGCAGCTTGGGGAGCGGCAGGGAGACCCAGTACTTC	CASSLGSGRETQYF
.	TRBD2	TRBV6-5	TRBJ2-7	TGTGCCAGCAGTTACGAGCGGGGGGGCAGCGAGCAGTACTTC	CASSYERGGSEQYF
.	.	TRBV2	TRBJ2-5	TGTGCCAGCAGCCCCCCAGGGGCAGAGACCCAGTACTTC	CASSPPGAETQYF
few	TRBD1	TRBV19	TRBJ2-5	TGTGCCAGTAGTATAGACAGGGGGAGAGAGACCCAGTACTTC	CASSIDRGRETQYF
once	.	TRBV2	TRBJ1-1	TGTGCCAGCAGGCCCGGGAGGAACACTGAAGCTTTCTTT	CASRPGRNTEAFF
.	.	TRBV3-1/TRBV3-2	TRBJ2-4	TGTGCCAGCAGCCAAGACCGGGAGAGAAACATTCAGTACTTC	CASSQDRERNIQYF
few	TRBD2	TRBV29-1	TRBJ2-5	TGCAGCGTGGGGGGAACTAGCGGGAGTCTTATCTTGGAGACCCAGTACTTC	CSVGGTSGSLILETQYF
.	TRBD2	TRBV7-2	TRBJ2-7	TGTGCCAGCAGCCGGCGGCTAGCGGGGGGCTACGAGCAGTACTTC	CASSRRLAGGYEQYF
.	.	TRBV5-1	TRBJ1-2	TGCGCCAGCAGTTCCCTACAGGGAGACTATGGCTACACCTTC	CASSSLQGDYGYTF
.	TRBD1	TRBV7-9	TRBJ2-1	TGTGCCAGCAGCTTTTCGACAGGGAGCAATGAGCAGTTCTTC	CASSFSTGSNEQFF
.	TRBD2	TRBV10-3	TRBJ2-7	TGTGCCATCAGCGACCCCGGGACTAGTTCCTACGAGCAGTACTTC	CAISDPGTSSYEQYF
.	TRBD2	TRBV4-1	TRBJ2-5	TGCGCCAGCAGCCGAGGACTAGCGGGAAAGGGGGAGACCCAGTACTTC	CASSRGLAGKGETQYF
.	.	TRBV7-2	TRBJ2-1	TGTGCCAGCAGCCCTTATAACCCCCCGCGGGAGCAGTTCTTC	CASSPYNPPREQFF
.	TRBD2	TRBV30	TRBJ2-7	TGTGCCTGTACCCGACTAGCGGGAGGGCTCGAGCAGTACTTC	CACTRLAGGLEQYF
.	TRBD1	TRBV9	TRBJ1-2	TGTGCCAGCAGCGTTTCGACAGGGGGGAGGTATGGCTACACCTTC	CASSVSTGGRYGYTF
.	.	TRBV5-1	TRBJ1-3	TGCGCCAGCAGCTTGGTGGAGGGCCCGTTGGGCACCATATATTTT	CASSLVEGPLGTIYF
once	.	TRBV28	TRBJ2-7	TGTGCCAGCAGTTCTCTGACAGGCAGCTACGAGCAGTACTTC	CASSSLTGSYEQYF
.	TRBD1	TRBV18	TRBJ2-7	TGTGCCAGCTCACCCTCTGGACAGGGAGTTTACGAGCAGTACTTC	CASSPSGQGVYEQYF
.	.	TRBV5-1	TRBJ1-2	TGCGCCAGCAGCTTGGCCTCGGGGGGAAGCAACTATGGCTACACCTTC	CASSLASGGSNYGYTF
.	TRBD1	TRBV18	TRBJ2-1	TGTGCCAGCTCGTATACAGGGGTAGTAAACAATGAGCAGTTCTTC	CASSYTGVVNNEQFF
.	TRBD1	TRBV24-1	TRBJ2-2	TGTGCCACCAGTGAATGGGGGACAGGGGTTCCCGGGGAGCTGTTTTTT	CATSEWGTGVPGELFF
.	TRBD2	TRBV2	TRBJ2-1	TGTGCCAGCAGTGTCTTTTCCCTAGCGGGGGTTCGCAATGAGCAGTTCTTC	CASSVFSLAGVRNEQFF
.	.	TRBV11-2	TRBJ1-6	TGTGCCAGCAGCCATGCCAACAGGAATCTAGGATCACCCCTCCACTTT	CASSHANRNLGSPLHF
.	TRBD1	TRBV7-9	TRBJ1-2	TGTGCCAGCAGCCACACTATTGGACAGGGTATTAACTATGGCTACACCTTC	CASSHTIGQGINYGYTF
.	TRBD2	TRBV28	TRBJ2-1	TGTGCCAGCAGTTCACGAAAGTCTAGCGGGAAGAGCTACAATGAGCAGTTCTTC	CASSSRKSSGKSYNEQFF
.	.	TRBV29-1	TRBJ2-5	TGCAGCGTTGGGCTGACTCAAGAGACCCAGTACTTC	CSVGLTQETQYF
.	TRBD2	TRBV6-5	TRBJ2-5	TGTGCCAGCAGAACTAGCGGGAGGGAGACCCAGTACTTC	CASRTSGRETQYF
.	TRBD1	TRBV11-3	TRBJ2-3	TGTGCCAGCAGCTCGGGACAGGGCCGCACAGATACGCAGTATTTT	CASSSGQGRTDTQYF
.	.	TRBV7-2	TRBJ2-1	TGTGCCAGCAGGCGCCACAATGAGCAGTTCTTC	CASRRHNEQFF
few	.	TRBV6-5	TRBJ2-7	TGTGCCAGCAGGCAGGGGTTCGGATACGAGCAGTACTTC	CASRQGFGYEQYF
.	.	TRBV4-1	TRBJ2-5	TGCGCCAGCAGCCAAGGCGGGGTTTGGTACCAAGAGACCCAGTACTTC	CASSQGGVWYQETQYF
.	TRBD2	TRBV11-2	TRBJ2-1	TGTGCCAGCAGCTCGAGCGGGAGCCTCTCCTACAATGAGCAGTTCTTC	CASSSSGSLSYNEQFF
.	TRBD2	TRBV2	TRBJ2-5	TGTGCCAGCAGCCCCCGGTGGGGGGGGCAAGAGACCCAGTACTTC	CASSPRWGGQETQYF
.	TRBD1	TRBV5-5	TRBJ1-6	TGTGCCAGCAGCAGCAGGGACAGGGATCTTTCACCCCTCCACTTT	CASSSRDRDLSPLHF
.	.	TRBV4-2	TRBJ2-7	TGTGCCAGCAGCCACGGACTAAACTACGAGCAGTACTTC	CASSHGLNYEQYF
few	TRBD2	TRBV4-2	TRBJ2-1	TGTGCCAGCAGCCACCGAGGACTAGCCTCCTACAATGAGCAGTTCTTC	CASSHRGLASYNEQFF
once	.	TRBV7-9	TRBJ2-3	TGTGCCAGCACCCCTGGGGGGAGCACAGATACGCAGTATTTT	CASTPGGSTDTQYF
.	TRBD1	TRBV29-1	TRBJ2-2	TGCAGCGTTAAATCCGCTGACAGGGCCTCCGGGGAGCTGTTTTTT	CSVKSADRASGELFF
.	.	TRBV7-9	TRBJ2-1	TGTGCCAGCAGCTACCAGGCAACTTACAATGAGCAGTTCTTC	CASSYQATYNEQFF
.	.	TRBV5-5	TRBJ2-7	TGTGCCAGCAGCCCCTCGACAGCTTCCTCCTACGAGCAGTACTTC	CASSPSTASSYEQYF
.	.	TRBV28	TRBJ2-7	TGTGCCAGCAGCACAGGGATCACCTACGAGCAGTACTTC	CASSTGITYEQYF
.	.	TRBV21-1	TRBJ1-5	TGTGCCAGCAGCAAAGAATTGAGGGGACAGGGCGGGGATTGCAATCAGCCCCAGCATTTT	CASSKELRGQGGDCNQPQHF
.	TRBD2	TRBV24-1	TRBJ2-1	TGTGCCACCAGTGATACGGGGGGCTCCTACAATGAGCAGTTCTTC	CATSDTGGSYNEQFF
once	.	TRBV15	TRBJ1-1	TGTGCCACCAGCAAGTTTGGACAGTCGAATACTGAAGCTTTCTTT	CATSKFGQSNTEAFF
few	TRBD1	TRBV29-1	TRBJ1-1	TGCAGCGTTATGAAGGGGGCTAGGGGCACTGAAGCTTTCTTT	CSVMKGARGTEAFF
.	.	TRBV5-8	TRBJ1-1	TGTGCCAGCAGCCTGGTGGCAGAATTCGTTGAAGCTTTCTTT	CASSLVAEFVEAFF
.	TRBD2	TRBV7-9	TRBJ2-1	TGTGCCAGCAGCTCCCAGGGACTAGCGGGGGGAACCTACAATGAGCAGTTCTTC	CASSSQGLAGGTYNEQFF
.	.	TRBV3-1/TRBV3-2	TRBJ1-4	TGTGCCAGCAGCCAGCAGGGGACAATGGCTAATGAAAAACTGTTTTTT	CASSQQGTMANEKLFF
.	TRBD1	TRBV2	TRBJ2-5	TGTGCCAGCAGTATACAGGGGGGTGGAGAGACCCAGTACTTC	CASSIQGGGETQYF
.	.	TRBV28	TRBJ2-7	TGTGCCAGCAGTTTCAGGAACAGGGACGAGCAGTACTTC	CASSFRNRDEQYF
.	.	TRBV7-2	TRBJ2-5	TGTGCCAGCAGCTACAACCCGACAGGTGTCCAAGAGACCCAGTACTTC	CASSYNPTGVQETQYF
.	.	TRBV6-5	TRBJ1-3	TGTGCCAGCAGCCAGGAGGGGGGGAACACCATATATTTT	CASSQEGGNTIYF
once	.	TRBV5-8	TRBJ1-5	TGTGCCAGCAGCTTGGGGGCCCCCAATCAGCCCCAGCATTTT	CASSLGAPNQPQHF
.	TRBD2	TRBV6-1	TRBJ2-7	TGTGCCAGCAGTCAAGCCGGGGGGGCCCTTTACGAGCAGTACTTC	CASSQAGGALYEQYF
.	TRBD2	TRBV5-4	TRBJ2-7	TGTGCCAGCAGCTTGTTAGCGGGAGCGTCCTACGAGCAGTACTTC	CASSLLAGASYEQYF